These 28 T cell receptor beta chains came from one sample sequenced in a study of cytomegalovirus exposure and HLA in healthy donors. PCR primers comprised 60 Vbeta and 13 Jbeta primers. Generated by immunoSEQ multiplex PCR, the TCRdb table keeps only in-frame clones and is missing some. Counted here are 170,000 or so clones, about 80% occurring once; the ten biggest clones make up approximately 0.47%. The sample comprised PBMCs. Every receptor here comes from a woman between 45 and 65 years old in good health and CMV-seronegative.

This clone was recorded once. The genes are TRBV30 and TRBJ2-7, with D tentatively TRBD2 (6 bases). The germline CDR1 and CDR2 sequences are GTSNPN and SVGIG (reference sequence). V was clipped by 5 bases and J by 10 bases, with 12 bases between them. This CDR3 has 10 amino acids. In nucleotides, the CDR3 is TGTGCCTGGGGTAGCGGAGTCCAGTACTTC. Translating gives CAWGSGVQYF.

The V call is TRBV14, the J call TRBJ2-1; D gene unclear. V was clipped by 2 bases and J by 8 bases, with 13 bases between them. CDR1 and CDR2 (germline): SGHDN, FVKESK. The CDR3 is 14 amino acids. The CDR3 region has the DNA TGTGCCAGCAGCCAAATACTCGCATTCGATGAGCAGTTCTTC. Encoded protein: CASSQILAFDEQFF.

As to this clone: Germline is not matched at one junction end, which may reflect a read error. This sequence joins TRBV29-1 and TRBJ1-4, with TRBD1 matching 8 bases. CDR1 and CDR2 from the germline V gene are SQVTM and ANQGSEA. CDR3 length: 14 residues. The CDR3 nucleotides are TGCAGCGTAGAAGCCGGGACAGGAAATGAAAAACTGTTTTTT. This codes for CSVEAGTGNEKLFF.

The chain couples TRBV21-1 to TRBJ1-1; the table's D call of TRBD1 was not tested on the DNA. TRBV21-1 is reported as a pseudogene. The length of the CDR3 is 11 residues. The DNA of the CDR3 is TGTGCCAGCATCCACAGACCGCAAGCTTTCTTT. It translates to CASIHRPQAFF.

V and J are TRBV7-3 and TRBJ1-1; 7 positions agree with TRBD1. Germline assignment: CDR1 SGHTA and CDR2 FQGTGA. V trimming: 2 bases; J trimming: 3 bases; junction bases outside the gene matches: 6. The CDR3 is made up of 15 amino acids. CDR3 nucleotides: TGTGCCAGCAGCTTACAGGGGGTGGGGGACACTGAAGCTTTCTTT. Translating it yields CASSLQGVGDTEAFF.

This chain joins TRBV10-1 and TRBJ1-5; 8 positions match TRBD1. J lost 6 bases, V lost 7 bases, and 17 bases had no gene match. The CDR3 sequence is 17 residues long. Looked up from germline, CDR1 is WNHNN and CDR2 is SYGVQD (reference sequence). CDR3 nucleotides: TGCGCCAGCACTTTCCCCCTACCAGGGGGCGTAGGTCAGCCCCAGCATTTT. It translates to CASTFPLPGGVGQPQHF.

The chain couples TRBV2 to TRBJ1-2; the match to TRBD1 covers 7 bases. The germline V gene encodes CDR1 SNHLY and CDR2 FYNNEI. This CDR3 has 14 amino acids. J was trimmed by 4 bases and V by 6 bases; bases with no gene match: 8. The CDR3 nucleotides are TGTGCCAGCAGCGAGGCCGGGACAGCCTATGGCTACACCTTC. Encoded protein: CASSEAGTAYGYTF.

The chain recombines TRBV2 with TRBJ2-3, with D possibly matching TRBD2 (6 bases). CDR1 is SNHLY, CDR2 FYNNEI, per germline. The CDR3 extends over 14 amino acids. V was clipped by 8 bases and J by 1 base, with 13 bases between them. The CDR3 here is CASRSGGGTDTQYF. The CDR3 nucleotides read TGTGCCAGCCGTAGCGGTGGGGGCACAGATACGCAGTATTTT.

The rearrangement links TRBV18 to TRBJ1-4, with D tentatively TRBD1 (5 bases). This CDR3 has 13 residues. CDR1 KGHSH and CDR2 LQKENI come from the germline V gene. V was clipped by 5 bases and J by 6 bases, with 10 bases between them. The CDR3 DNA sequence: TGTGCCAGCTCATGGACAAAAGATGAAAAACTGTTTTTT. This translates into CASSWTKDEKLFF.

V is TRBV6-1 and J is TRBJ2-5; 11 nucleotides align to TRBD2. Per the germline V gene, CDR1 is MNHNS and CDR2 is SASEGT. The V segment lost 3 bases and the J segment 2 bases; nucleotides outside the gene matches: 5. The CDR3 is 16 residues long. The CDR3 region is CASSDSGGAGQETQYF. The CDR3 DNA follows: TGTGCCAGCAGTGATAGCGGGGGGGCCGGACAAGAGACCCAGTACTTC.

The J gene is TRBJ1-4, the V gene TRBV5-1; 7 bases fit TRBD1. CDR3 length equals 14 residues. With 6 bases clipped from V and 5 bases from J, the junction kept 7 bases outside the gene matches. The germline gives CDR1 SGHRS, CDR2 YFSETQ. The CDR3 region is CASTPGQQNEKLFF. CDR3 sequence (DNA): TGCGCCAGCACACCGGGACAGCAGAATGAAAAACTGTTTTTT.

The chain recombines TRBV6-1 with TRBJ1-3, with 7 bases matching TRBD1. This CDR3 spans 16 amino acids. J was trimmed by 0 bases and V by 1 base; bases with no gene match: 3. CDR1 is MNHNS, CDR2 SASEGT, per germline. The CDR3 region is CASSEGGTASGNTIYF. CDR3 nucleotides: TGTGCCAGCAGTGAAGGGGGGACAGCCTCTGGAAACACCATATATTTT.

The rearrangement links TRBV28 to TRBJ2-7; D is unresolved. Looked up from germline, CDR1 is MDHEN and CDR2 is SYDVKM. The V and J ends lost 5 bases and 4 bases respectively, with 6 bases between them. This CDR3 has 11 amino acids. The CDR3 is CASSPLYEQYF. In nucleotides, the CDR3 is TGTGCCAGCAGTCCCCTGTACGAGCAGTACTTC.

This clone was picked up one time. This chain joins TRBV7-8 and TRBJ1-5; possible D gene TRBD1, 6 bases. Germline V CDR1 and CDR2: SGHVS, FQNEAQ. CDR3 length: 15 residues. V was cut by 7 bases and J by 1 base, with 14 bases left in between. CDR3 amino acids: CASTFEGHSNQPQHF. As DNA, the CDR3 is TGTGCCAGCACCTTTGAGGGACACAGCAATCAGCCCCAGCATTTT.

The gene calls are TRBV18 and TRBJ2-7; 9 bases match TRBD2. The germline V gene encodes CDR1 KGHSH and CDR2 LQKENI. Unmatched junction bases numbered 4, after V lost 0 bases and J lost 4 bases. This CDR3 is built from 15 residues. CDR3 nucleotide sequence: TGTGCCAGCTCACCACCTAGCGGGAGACAATACGAGCAGTACTTC. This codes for CASSPPSGRQYEQYF.

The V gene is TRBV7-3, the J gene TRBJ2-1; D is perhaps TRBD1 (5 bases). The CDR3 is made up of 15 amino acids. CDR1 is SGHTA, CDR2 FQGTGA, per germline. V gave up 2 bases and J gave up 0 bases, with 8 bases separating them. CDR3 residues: CASSLGQGSYNEQFF. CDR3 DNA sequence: TGTGCCAGCAGCTTAGGCCAGGGCTCCTACAATGAGCAGTTCTTC. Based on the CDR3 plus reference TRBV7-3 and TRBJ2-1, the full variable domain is GAGVSQTPSNKVTEKGKYVELRCDPISGHTALYWYRQSLGQGPEFLIYFQGTGAADDSGLPNDRFFAVRPEGSVSTLKIQRTERGDSAVYLCASSLGQGSYNEQFFGPGTRLTVL.

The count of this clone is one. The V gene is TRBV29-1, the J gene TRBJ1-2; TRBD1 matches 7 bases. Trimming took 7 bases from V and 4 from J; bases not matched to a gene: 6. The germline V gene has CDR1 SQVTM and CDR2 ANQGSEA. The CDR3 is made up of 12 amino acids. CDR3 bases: TGCAGCGGCAGGGACAGAGGCTATGGCTACACCTTC. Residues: CSGRDRGYGYTF.

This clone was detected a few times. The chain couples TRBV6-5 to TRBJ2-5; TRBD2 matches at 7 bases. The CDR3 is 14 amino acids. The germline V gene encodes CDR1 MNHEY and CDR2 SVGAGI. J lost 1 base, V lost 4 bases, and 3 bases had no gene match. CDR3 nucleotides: TGTGCCAGCAGTTGGGGGACTATCCAAGAGACCCAGTACTTC. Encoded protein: CASSWGTIQETQYF.

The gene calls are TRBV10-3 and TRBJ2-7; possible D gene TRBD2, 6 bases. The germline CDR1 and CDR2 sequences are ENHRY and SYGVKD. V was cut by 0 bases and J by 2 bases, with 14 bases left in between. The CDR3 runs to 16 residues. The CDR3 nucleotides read TGTGCCATCAGTGAGTCGATCCGGGACTTTACCTACGAGCAGTACTTC. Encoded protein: CAISESIRDFTYEQYF.

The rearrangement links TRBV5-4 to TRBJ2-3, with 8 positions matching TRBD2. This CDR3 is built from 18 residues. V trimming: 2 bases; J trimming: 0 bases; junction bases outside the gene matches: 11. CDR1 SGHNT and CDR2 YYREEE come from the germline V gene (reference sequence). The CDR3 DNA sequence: TGTGCCAGCAGCTTTCTTTCGGGGGGGCTCCCTAGCACAGATACGCAGTATTTT. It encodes CASSFLSGGLPSTDTQYF.

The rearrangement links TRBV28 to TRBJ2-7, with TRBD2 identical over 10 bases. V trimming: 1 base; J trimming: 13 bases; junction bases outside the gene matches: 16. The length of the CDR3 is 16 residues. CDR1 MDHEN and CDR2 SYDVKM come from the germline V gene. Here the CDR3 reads CASSLSSEPEAGGCYF. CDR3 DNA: TGTGCCAGCAGTTTATCTTCGGAACCTGAAGCGGGAGGGTGTTACTTC.

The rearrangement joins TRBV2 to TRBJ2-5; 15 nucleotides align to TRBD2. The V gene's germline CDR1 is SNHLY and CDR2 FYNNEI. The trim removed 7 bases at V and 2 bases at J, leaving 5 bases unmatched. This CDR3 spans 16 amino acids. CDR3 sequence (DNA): TGTGCCAGCATGGGGGGACTAGCGGGGGGTCAAGAGACCCAGTACTTC. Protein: CASMGGLAGGQETQYF.

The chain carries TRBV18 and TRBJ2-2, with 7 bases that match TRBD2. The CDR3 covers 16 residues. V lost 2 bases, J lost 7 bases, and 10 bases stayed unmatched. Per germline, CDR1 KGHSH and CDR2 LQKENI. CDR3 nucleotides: TGTGCCAGCTCACCATTCCAACTAGCGATGAACGGGGAGCTGTTTTTT. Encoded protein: CASSPFQLAMNGELFF.

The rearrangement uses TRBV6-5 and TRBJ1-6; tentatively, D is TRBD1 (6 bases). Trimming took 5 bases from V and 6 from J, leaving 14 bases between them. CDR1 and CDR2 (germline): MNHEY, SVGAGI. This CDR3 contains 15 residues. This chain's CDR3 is CASSIQGTGNSPLHF. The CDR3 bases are TGTGCCAGCAGTATCCAGGGGACCGGTAATTCACCCCTCCACTTT.

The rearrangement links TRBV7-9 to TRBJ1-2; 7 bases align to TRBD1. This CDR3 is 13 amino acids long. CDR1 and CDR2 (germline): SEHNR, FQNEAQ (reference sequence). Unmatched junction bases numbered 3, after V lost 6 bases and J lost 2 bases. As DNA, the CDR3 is TGTGCCAGCAGTAGGGACAGCAACTATGGCTACACCTTC. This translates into CASSRDSNYGYTF.

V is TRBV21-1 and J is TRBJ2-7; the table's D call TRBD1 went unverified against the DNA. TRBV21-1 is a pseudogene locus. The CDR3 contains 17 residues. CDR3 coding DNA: TGTGCCAGCAGCCACTATTACCGGGACAGGGGTTCCTACGAGCAGTACTTC. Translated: CASSHYYRDRGSYEQYF.

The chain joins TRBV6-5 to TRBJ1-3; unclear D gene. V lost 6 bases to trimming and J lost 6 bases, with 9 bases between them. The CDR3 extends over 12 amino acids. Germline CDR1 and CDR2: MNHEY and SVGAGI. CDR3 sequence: CASSALANTIYF. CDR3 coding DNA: TGTGCCAGCAGCGCTCTAGCAAACACCATATATTTT.

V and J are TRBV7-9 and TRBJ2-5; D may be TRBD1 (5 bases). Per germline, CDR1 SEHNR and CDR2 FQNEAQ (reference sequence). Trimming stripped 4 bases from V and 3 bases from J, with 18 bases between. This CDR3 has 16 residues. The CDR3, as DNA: TGTGCCAGCAGCTCCCCCCAAAAGACAGACGAAGAGACCCAGTACTTC. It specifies CASSSPQKTDEETQYF. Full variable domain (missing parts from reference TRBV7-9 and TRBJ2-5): DTGVSQNPRHKITKRGQNVTFRCDPISEHNRLYWYRQTLGQGPEFLTYFQNEAQLEKSRLLSDRFSAERPKGSFSTLEIQRTEQGDSAMYLCASSSPQKTDEETQYFGPGTRLLVL.